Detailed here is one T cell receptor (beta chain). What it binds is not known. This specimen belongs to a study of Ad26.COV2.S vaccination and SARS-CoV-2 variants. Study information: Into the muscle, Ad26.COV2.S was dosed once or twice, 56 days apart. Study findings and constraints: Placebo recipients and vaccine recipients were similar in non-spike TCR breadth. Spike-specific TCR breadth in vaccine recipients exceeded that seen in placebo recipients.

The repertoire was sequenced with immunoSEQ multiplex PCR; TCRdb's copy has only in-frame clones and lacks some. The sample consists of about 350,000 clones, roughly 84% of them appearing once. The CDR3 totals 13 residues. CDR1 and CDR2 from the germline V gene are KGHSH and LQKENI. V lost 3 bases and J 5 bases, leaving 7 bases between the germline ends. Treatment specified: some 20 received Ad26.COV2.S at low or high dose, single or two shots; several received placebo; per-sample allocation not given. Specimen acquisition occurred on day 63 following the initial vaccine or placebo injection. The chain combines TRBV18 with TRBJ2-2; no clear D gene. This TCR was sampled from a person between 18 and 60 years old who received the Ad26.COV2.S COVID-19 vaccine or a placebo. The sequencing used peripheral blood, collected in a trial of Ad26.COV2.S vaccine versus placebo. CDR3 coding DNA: TGTGCCAGCTCACCTCTGGAGACCGGGGAGCTGTTTTTT. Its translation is CASSPLETGELFF.